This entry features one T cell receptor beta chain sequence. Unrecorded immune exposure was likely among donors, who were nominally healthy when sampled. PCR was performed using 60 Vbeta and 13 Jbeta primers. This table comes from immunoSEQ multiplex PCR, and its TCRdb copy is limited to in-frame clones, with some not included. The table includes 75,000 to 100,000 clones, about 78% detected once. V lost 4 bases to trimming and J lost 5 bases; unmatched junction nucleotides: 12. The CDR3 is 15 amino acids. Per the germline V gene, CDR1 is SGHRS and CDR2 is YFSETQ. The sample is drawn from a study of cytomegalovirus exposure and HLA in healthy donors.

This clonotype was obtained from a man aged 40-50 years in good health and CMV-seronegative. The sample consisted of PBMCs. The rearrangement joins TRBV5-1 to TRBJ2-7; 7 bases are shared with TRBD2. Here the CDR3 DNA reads TGCGCCAGCAGCGAGGGGAAGAGACTAGCACACGAGCAGTACTTC. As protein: CASSEGKRLAHEQYF.